A selection of T cell receptor beta chains follows, all from one sample in a study of T cell responses to AZD1222 COVID-19 vaccine. Clones were read by immunoSEQ multiplex PCR, and TCRdb kept only the in-frame ones, dropping some. There are around 150,000 clones in the sample; 94% occur only once, and roughly 1.2% lies in the top ten. Sample: peripheral blood, taken on day 0 of AZD1222 vaccination. These receptors were taken from an adult in good health. Each CDR3 is given with its conserved first and last residue. The D gene is left open where the match is weak. Clone size is shown for a subset of rows, as once, few, many or a class of expanded clone.

D	V	size	J	CDR3	DNA
.	TRBV4-1	.	TRBJ1-2	CASSQDVLGYTF	TGCGCCAGCAGCCAAGATGTTCTTGGCTACACCTTC
TRBD1	TRBV19	.	TRBJ1-5	CASSFSLSGGSNQPQHF	TGTGCCAGTAGTTTCTCACTATCAGGGGGGAGCAATCAGCCCCAGCATTTT
.	TRBV28	.	TRBJ1-6	CASSPKGGIYNSPLHF	TGTGCCAGCAGCCCAAAAGGAGGGATTTATAATTCACCCCTCCACTTT
.	TRBV28	once	TRBJ1-2	CASSSPFAGHYGYTF	TGTGCCAGCAGTTCTCCCTTCGCAGGGCACTATGGCTACACCTTC
TRBD2	TRBV7-3	.	TRBJ2-1	CASNQGRTSGGEQFF	TGTGCCAGCAACCAGGGGAGGACTAGCGGGGGTGAGCAGTTCTTC
.	TRBV7-2	.	TRBJ2-5	CASSPRNQETQYF	TGTGCCAGCAGCCCCAGGAACCAAGAGACCCAGTACTTC
.	TRBV2	.	TRBJ1-2	CASSEDTIWRYTF	TGTGCCAGCAGTGAGGACACCATATGGCGCTACACCTTC
.	TRBV27	.	TRBJ1-1	CASSLSQGYTEAFF	TGTGCCAGCAGTTTATCGCAGGGGTACACTGAAGCTTTCTTT
TRBD1	TRBV25-1	.	TRBJ1-6	CASSDLGQGINSPLHF	TGTGCCAGCAGTGATCTAGGACAGGGTATTAATTCACCCCTCCACTTT
.	TRBV19	.	TRBJ1-2	CASSMSLGDLNGYTF	TGTGCCAGTAGTATGTCTCTAGGGGACCTAAATGGCTACACCTTC
.	TRBV2	.	TRBJ1-1	CASSEVQTGARNTEAFF	TGTGCCAGCAGTGAGGTCCAGACCGGCGCGAGGAACACTGAAGCTTTCTTT
.	TRBV7-8	.	TRBJ2-3	CASSLDTDTQYF	TGTGCCAGCAGCTTAGACACAGATACGCAGTATTTT
TRBD2	TRBV5-1	.	TRBJ2-3	CASSLLAGGLTDTQYF	TGCGCCAGCAGCTTATTAGCGGGGGGCCTCACAGATACGCAGTATTTT
.	TRBV18	.	TRBJ1-2	CASSPLDVGYGYTF	TGTGCCAGCTCACCACTAGATGTGGGCTATGGCTACACCTTC
.	TRBV7-8	.	TRBJ2-1	CASSWYDEQFF	TGTGCCAGCAGCTGGTACGATGAGCAGTTCTTC
TRBD1	TRBV30	.	TRBJ1-5	CAWSLGQGIQPQHF	TGTGCCTGGAGCCTCGGACAGGGGATCCAGCCCCAGCATTTT
.	TRBV7-2	.	TRBJ1-1	CASSPRYGGESFF	TGTGCCAGCAGCCCTCGGTATGGTGGAGAGTCTTTCTTT
TRBD2	TRBV12-5	once	TRBJ2-2	CASAISGGASGELFF	TGTGCTAGTGCAATAAGCGGGGGGGCGTCCGGGGAGCTGTTTTTT
.	TRBV7-8	.	TRBJ1-4	CASSLVWGAGEKLFF	TGTGCCAGCAGCTTAGTATGGGGGGCGGGCGAAAAACTGTTTTTT
TRBD1	TRBV4-1	.	TRBJ2-1	CASSQGQGARSYNEQFF	TGCGCCAGCAGCCAAGGACAGGGGGCGAGATCATACAATGAGCAGTTCTTC
.	TRBV29-1	.	TRBJ1-1	CSVEPLGRNTEAFF	TGCAGCGTTGAACCCCTTGGAAGGAACACTGAAGCTTTCTTT
.	TRBV7-9	.	TRBJ1-6	CASRLDGAIGNSPLHF	TGTGCCAGCAGGCTAGATGGGGCAATCGGAAATTCACCCCTCCACTTT
.	TRBV5-6	.	TRBJ2-3	CASSLGLHPTDTQYF	TGTGCCAGCAGCTTGGGACTACATCCCACAGATACGCAGTATTTT
TRBD1	TRBV27	.	TRBJ1-1	CASRKGQGWKTEAFF	TGTGCCAGCAGAAAGGGACAGGGATGGAAAACTGAAGCTTTCTTT
TRBD2	TRBV9	.	TRBJ2-3	CASSRTSGSADTQYF	TGTGCCAGCAGTAGAACTAGCGGGAGTGCAGATACGCAGTATTTT
.	TRBV7-8	.	TRBJ1-5	CASSLLQAHSNQPQHF	TGTGCCAGCAGCTTATTGCAGGCCCATAGCAATCAGCCCCAGCATTTT
TRBD2	TRBV2	.	TRBJ2-1	CASSEPGLARLF	TGTGCCAGCAGTGAACCGGGACTAGCCCGACTCTTC
TRBD1	TRBV28	.	TRBJ1-2	CASSLGTGGSVGYGYTF	TGTGCCAGCAGTCTCGGGACAGGGGGCTCTGTGGGCTATGGCTACACCTTC
.	TRBV11-2	.	TRBJ2-3	CASSLGLGNTQYF	TGTGCCAGCAGCTTAGGGTTAGGTAATACGCAGTATTTT
.	TRBV2	.	TRBJ1-4	CASSPRGVEDEKLFF	TGTGCCAGCAGTCCCCGGGGGGTAGAGGATGAAAAACTGTTTTTT
TRBD2	TRBV12-3/TRBV12-4	.	TRBJ2-2	CASSFWRGGLFF	TGTGCCAGCAGTTTTTGGCGGGGGGGCCTGTTTTTT
.	TRBV28	.	TRBJ2-3	CAIAPAGNTQYF	TGTGCCATCGCACCCGCGGGGAATACGCAGTATTTT
.	TRBV12-3/TRBV12-4	many	TRBJ1-1	CASGQGLTEAFF	TGTGCCAGCGGGCAGGGGCTCACTGAAGCTTTCTTT
.	TRBV9	.	TRBJ1-3	CASSVEGSSGNTIYF	TGTGCCAGCAGCGTAGAAGGGTCATCTGGAAACACCATATATTTT
.	TRBV11-2	.	TRBJ1-3	CASQLLGVSGNTIYF	TGTGCCAGCCAACTACTGGGTGTCTCTGGAAACACCATATATTTT
.	TRBV5-1	.	TRBJ1-1	CASSPLQNTEAFF	TGCGCCAGCAGCCCCCTTCAGAACACTGAAGCTTTCTTT
.	TRBV4-3	.	TRBJ1-5	CASSQNRVQPQHF	TGCGCCAGCAGCCAAAACAGGGTTCAGCCCCAGCATTTT
.	TRBV3-1/TRBV3-2	.	TRBJ1-6	CASSQDRVGWAPLHF	TGTGCCAGCAGCCAAGACAGGGTAGGATGGGCACCCCTCCACTTT
.	TRBV6-5	.	TRBJ1-2	CASSYSSGGGYTF	TGTGCCAGCAGTTACTCTAGCGGAGGCGGCTACACCTTC
TRBD1	TRBV9	.	TRBJ2-5	CASSVGEGRGRETQYF	TGTGCCAGCAGCGTAGGTGAGGGCAGGGGGCGAGAGACCCAGTACTTC
.	TRBV21-1	.	TRBJ2-2	CASTPLPNTGELFF	TGTGCCAGCACCCCATTACCGAACACCGGGGAGCTGTTTTTT